This T cell receptor beta chain was sequenced during a study of quantifying T cell responses using KT2 cells. In the study overall: cDNA was made from DNase-treated RNA using alpha and beta constant primers.

This clonotype was found many times. V lost 4 bases, J lost 4 bases, and 11 bases lay in between. This CDR3 comprises 13 residues. Germline values: CDR1 SQVTM, CDR2 ANQGSEA. The cDNA 3' end received a ligated oligonucleotide with a UMI. First-round PCR used 3 to 4 cycles and beta primers RC1.1 and RC1.2 covering TRBC1 and TRBC2. TCRdb processed the UMI-ligation and nested PCR reads anew with MiXCR; each CDR3 protein has one entry. The table has more than 55,000 distinct CDR3 sequences, 9% to 15% seen once. The source material was PBMCs spiked with cells of the T cell clone KT2. V and J are TRBV29-1 and TRBJ2-1, with D possibly matching TRBD1 (5 bases). The sequence was collected from a human donor. CDR3 DNA sequence: TGCAGCGTTGTTACCCAGGGTTACAATGAGCAGTTCTTC. Encoded protein: CSVVTQGYNEQFF.